These 14 T cell receptor beta chains originate from one sample sequenced in a study of blood T cell repertoires in COVID-19. Assay used: immunoSEQ multiplex PCR; TCRdb lists only in-frame clones, some missing. The table includes 200,000 or so clones, approximately 82% detected once. Sequencing used peripheral blood. The receptor source for this set is a human donor with acute or convalescent COVID-19. The donor label of this sample is uncertain.

The CDR3 sequence is CSVEGTDKDTEAFF. The CDR3, as DNA: TGCAGCGTTGAAGGGACAGATAAAGACACTGAAGCTTTCTTT. The chain recombines TRBV29-1 with TRBJ1-1; D possibly corresponds to TRBD1 (6 bases). Trimming pared 1 base from V and 3 bases from J, leaving 12 bases between. Germline values: CDR1 SQVTM, CDR2 ANQGSEA. CDR3 length: 14 amino acids.

This chain uses TRBV7-2 with TRBJ2-1; 9 bases are shared with TRBD2. Trimming removed 2 bases from V and 8 bases from J; junction bases left unmatched: 7. Germline CDR1 SGHTA, CDR2 FQGNSA. The CDR3 sequence is 15 residues long. Written as DNA, the CDR3 is TGTGCCAGCAGCTTAAGGGCTAGCGGGAAGGATGAGCAGTTCTTC. This gives the protein CASSLRASGKDEQFF.

This chain uses TRBV4-1 with TRBJ2-1, with TRBD2 identical over 7 bases. Germline CDR1 reads MGHRA; CDR2 reads YSYEKL. The CDR3 totals 15 residues. J gave up 6 bases and V 1 base, and 6 bases lay outside the gene matches. The CDR3 spells CASSQGTSLGNEQFF. In DNA form, the CDR3 reads TGCGCCAGCAGCCAAGGGACTAGTCTTGGCAATGAGCAGTTCTTC.

A few counts support this clone. For the CDR3, the DNA is TGTGCCACCAGTGATTACGGTAGAGGGGATACGCAGTATTTT. Protein: CATSDYGRGDTQYF. The chain joins TRBV24-1 to TRBJ2-3; a weak D match, TRBD2 (5 bases). The V end lost 2 bases, the J end lost 6 bases, and 11 bases lay between the germline ends. The CDR3 length is 14 residues. Germline CDR1 is KGHDR and CDR2 is SFDVKD.

This sequence joins TRBV7-2 and TRBJ2-4, with 10 bases lining up with TRBD2. Germline lookup yields CDR1 SGHTA and CDR2 FQGNSA. V gave up 1 base and J gave up 8 bases; unmatched junction bases: 17. The CDR3 sequence is 19 residues long. CDR3 nucleotide sequence: TGTGCCAGCAGCTTAGGAGCGGGAGGGCCATTAATTGGAAACGACATTCAGTACTTC. Residues: CASSLGAGGPLIGNDIQYF. The complete variable domain, with remaining parts taken from reference TRBV7-2 and TRBJ2-4, reads GAGVSQSPSNKVTEKGKDVELRCDPISGHTALYWYRQSLGQGLEFLIYFQGNSAPDKSGLPSDRFSAERTGGSVSTLTIQRTQQEDSAVYLCASSLGAGGPLIGNDIQYFGAGTRLSVL.

The rearrangement uses TRBV5-1 and TRBJ2-1, with D unclear. Germline CDR1 and CDR2: SGHRS and YFSETQ. Trimming removed 1 base at V and 8 bases at J, with 10 bases between. The CDR3 is 13 amino acids. CDR3 sequence reads: CASSLTHRDEQFF. The DNA for the CDR3 is TGCGCCAGCAGCTTGACTCACCGTGATGAGCAGTTCTTC. Variable domain in full (rest from reference TRBV5-1 and TRBJ2-1): KAGVTQTPRYLIKTRGQQVTLSCSPISGHRSVSWYQQTPGQGLQFLFEYFSETQRNKGNFPGRFSGRQFSNSRSEMNVSTLELGDSALYLCASSLTHRDEQFFGPGTRLTVL.

This chain links TRBV4-2 with TRBJ1-4; the match to TRBD1 covers 7 bases. CDR3 length: 16 residues. Unmatched junction bases numbered 5, after V lost 0 bases and J lost 4 bases. Germline V gives CDR1 LGHNA, CDR2 YNFKEQ. CDR3 residues: CASSQETGTVNEKLFF. The CDR3 DNA follows: TGTGCCAGCAGCCAAGAGACGGGGACAGTTAATGAAAAACTGTTTTTT.

J is TRBJ1-2 and V is TRBV2, with TRBD1 matching 9 bases. Germline V gene data show CDR1 as SNHLY and CDR2 as FYNNEI. Unmatched junction bases numbered 10, after V lost 6 bases and J lost 8 bases. This CDR3 comprises 14 residues. The CDR3 here is CASSIQGADLGYTF. In DNA form, the CDR3 reads TGTGCCAGCAGCATACAGGGGGCGGATTTGGGCTACACCTTC.

The CDR3 protein is CASSLTSGRASTDTQYF. The CDR3 nucleotides read TGTGCCAGCAGCTTGACTAGCGGGAGGGCCAGCACAGATACGCAGTATTTT. This chain uses TRBV7-2 with TRBJ2-3; TRBD2 agrees at 14 bases. Germline V gene data show CDR1 as SGHTA and CDR2 as FQGNSA. The CDR3 loop spans 17 amino acids. J gave up 0 bases and V 3 bases, and 2 bases lay outside the gene matches.

The chain has TRBV15 and TRBJ2-3; 8 nucleotides align to TRBD2. Germline loops: CDR1 LNHNV, CDR2 YYDKDF (reference sequence). The CDR3 is made up of 16 amino acids. V shed 1 base and J 3 bases; nucleotides not matched to a gene: 6. The CDR3 here is CATSRVLTSATDTQYF. DNA of the CDR3: TGTGCCACCAGCAGAGTGTTGACTAGCGCGACAGATACGCAGTATTTT. The full variable domain, completed using reference TRBV15 and TRBJ2-3, is DAMVIQNPRYQVTQFGKPVTLSCSQTLNHNVMYWYQQKSSQAPKLLFHYYDKDFNNEADTPDNFQSRRPNTSFCFLDIRSPGLGDTAMYLCATSRVLTSATDTQYFGPGTRLTVL.

This chain links TRBV18 with TRBJ2-7; D uncertain. The V end lost 3 bases, the J end lost 3 bases, and 6 bases lay between the germline ends. The CDR3 runs to 12 residues. The germline gives CDR1 KGHSH, CDR2 LQKENI. CDR3 sequence: CASSPQRYEQYF. CDR3 nucleotides: TGTGCCAGCTCACCCCAGCGCTACGAGCAGTACTTC.

The chain has TRBV7-3 and TRBJ2-2; 9 bases line up with TRBD2. J lost 6 bases, V lost 5 bases, and 7 bases had no gene match. Per the germline V gene, CDR1 is SGHTA and CDR2 is FQGTGA. CDR3 length: 15 amino acids. The CDR3 sequence is CASSARLAVAGELFF. CDR3 DNA: TGTGCCAGCAGCGCTAGACTAGCGGTGGCCGGGGAGCTGTTTTTT.

V is TRBV5-4 and J is TRBJ2-3; a possible D gene is TRBD2 (6 bases). Trimming removed 0 bases from V and 0 bases from J, with 17 bases in between. In germline, CDR1 is SGHNT, CDR2 YYREEE (reference sequence). The CDR3 length is 18 residues. Here the CDR3 reads CASSLGNQRASSTDTQYF. The CDR3 nucleotides read TGTGCCAGCAGCTTGGGGAACCAGCGGGCGTCTAGCACAGATACGCAGTATTTT.

The V and J genes are TRBV28 and TRBJ1-5; possible D gene TRBD1, 5 bases. The V end lost 7 bases, the J end lost 6 bases, and 19 bases lay between the germline ends. The CDR3 has 15 amino acids. Germline V gives CDR1 MDHEN, CDR2 SYDVKM. The CDR3 DNA reads as TGTGCCAGCAACTCTCCGGCCAGGGCCATTCAGCCCCAGCATTTT. Residues: CASNSPARAIQPQHF.